This T cell receptor (beta chain) was recovered during a study of blood T cell repertoires in COVID-19. As for the study in general: Specimens from acute and convalescent COVID-19 originated in the United States, Italy and Spain. From T cells, B-cell-depleted T cells, or PBMCs came the material, which was cDNA or gDNA.

Per the original methods: The assay estimated nucleated cells by amplifying reference gene primers. Generated by immunoSEQ multiplex PCR, the TCRdb table keeps only in-frame clones and is missing some. V and J calls and clone size are given by that table; D and trimming were obtained from the DNA. The sample has 200,000 to 250,000 clones; approximately 78% are singletons. CDR1 and CDR2 from the germline V gene are MDHEN and SYDVKM. This CDR3 spans 12 amino acids. V lost 4 bases to trimming and J lost 4 bases, with 5 bases between them. While infection was still active, Seattle patients were enrolled and then followed longitudinally.

Input material: peripheral blood. The chain joins TRBV28 to TRBJ1-5, with D unclear. The receptor was isolated from a woman aged 70-85 years with COVID-19, enrolled during active disease. The CDR3 sequence: CASSSNNQPQHF. The CDR3, as DNA: TGTGCCAGCAGTTCTAATAATCAGCCCCAGCATTTT.